The 18 T cell receptor beta chains reported below all come from one sample, sequenced in a study of CXCR3-negative and CXCR3-positive naive CD8 T cells. Each TRB cDNA library was prepared by 5' RACE (with UMI labels). TCRdb reworked the 5' RACE reads into one entry per CDR3 protein, no DNA. Its table lists approximately 6,700 distinct CDR3 sequences. The source material was naive CXCR3- CD8+ T cells from blood. The subset was: CD45RO-CCR7+CD27+CD95- naive CD8+ T cells lacking CXCR3 (TNR3-). The receptors shown here come from a human donor in good health. Some clones in this sample may be carry-over from other donors' samples.

This clonotype shows up as medium-sized by frequency. The chain uses TRBV2 and TRBJ2-1; with no DNA, the TCRdb D assignment of TRBD1 cannot be verified. Germline V gives CDR1 SNHLY, CDR2 FYNNEI. This CDR3 spans 15 amino acids. CDR3 loop: CASSRGASSYNEQFF.

The chain couples TRBV4-3 to TRBJ2-1; absent DNA, TCRdb's TRBD2 call cannot be checked. This CDR3 is 17 amino acids long. Germline V lookup: CDR1 LGHNA, CDR2 YSLEER. The CDR3 loop is CASSPRTSGDFDNEQFF.

The CDR3 is CASRVAGGSYNEQFF. The chain recombines TRBV2 with TRBJ2-1; TCRdb selects TRBD2, and the lack of DNA leaves this call unchecked. Germline V lookup: CDR1 SNHLY, CDR2 FYNNEI. The CDR3 consists of 15 residues.

This clonotype is classed as medium-sized by frequency. This chain links TRBV2 with TRBJ2-7. The CDR3 is made up of 14 amino acids. Germline CDR1 SNHLY, CDR2 FYNNEI. CDR3 in amino acids: CASSEVVPPYEQYF.

Measured by frequency, this clonotype is medium-sized. The chain has TRBV9 and TRBJ2-1; TCRdb's assignment of TRBD1 cannot be checked, as there is no DNA. This CDR3 is built from 14 residues. Germline V CDR1 and CDR2: SGDLS, YYNGEE. The CDR3 is CASSVGTADNEQFF.

This rearrangement joins TRBV5-3 to TRBJ2-1. TRBV5-3 is an ORF; its function is uncertain. The CDR3 spans 14 residues. The CDR3: CARSRRFRGNEQFF.

The chain links TRBV7-9 to TRBJ2-5; TCRdb proposes TRBD1, but this gene call is untestable without DNA. Germline V CDR1 and CDR2: SEHNR, FQNEAQ (reference sequence). This CDR3 spans 14 amino acids. The CDR3 loop is CASSPDRGGETQYF.

This rearrangement joins TRBV20-1 to TRBJ2-7; TCRdb returns TRBD1, unconfirmable since there is no DNA. The germline gives CDR1 DFQATT, CDR2 SNEGSKA (reference sequence). This CDR3 comprises 16 residues. This chain's CDR3 is CSAMGQKDRINYEQYF.

By frequency, this clonotype registers medium-sized (0.01 to 0.1%). This rearrangement joins TRBV10-2 to TRBJ2-1; TCRdb designates TRBD1, a call that cannot be tested without DNA. This CDR3 is built from 15 residues. Germline CDR1 reads WSHSY; CDR2 reads SAAADI. CDR3 protein: CASSERGQMYNEQFF.

This clonotype is identified as medium-sized from frequency. This sequence joins TRBV29-1 and TRBJ1-1; TCRdb gives TRBD1 as the D gene, but with no DNA this cannot be confirmed. CDR3 size: 14 residues. The germline V gene has CDR1 SQVTM and CDR2 ANQGSEA. CDR3 protein: CSVVQGWMNTEAFF. The full variable domain, in which reference TRBV29-1 and TRBJ1-1 provide the parts outside the CDR3, is SAVISQKPSRDICQRGTSLTIQCQVDSQVTMMFWYRQQPGQSLTLIATANQGSEATYESGFVIDKFPISRPNLTFSTLTVSNMSPEDSSIYLCSVVQGWMNTEAFFGQGTRLTVV.

The chain recombines TRBV2 with TRBJ2-3; checking the TCRdb D call of TRBD2 is not possible without DNA. Per the germline V gene, CDR1 is SNHLY and CDR2 is FYNNEI. The CDR3 sequence is 15 residues long. The CDR3 is CASSERREDSDTQYF.

This clonotype is classed as medium-sized by frequency. This chain joins TRBV2 and TRBJ2-1. From germline, CDR1 is SNHLY and CDR2 FYNNEI. The CDR3 is 19 residues long. The CDR3 is CASSVVDSAIRGTYNEQFF.

V and J are TRBV7-3 and TRBJ1-2; TCRdb proposes TRBD1, but this gene call is untestable without DNA. The CDR3 sequence is 12 residues long. Germline CDR1 reads SGHTA; CDR2 reads FQGTGA. The chain's CDR3 is CASSLTGGGYTF. The entire variable domain, with the rest obtained from reference TRBV7-3 and TRBJ1-2, is as follows: GAGVSQTPSNKVTEKGKYVELRCDPISGHTALYWYRQSLGQGPEFLIYFQGTGAADDSGLPNDRFFAVRPEGSVSTLKIQRTERGDSAVYLCASSLTGGGYTFGSGTRLTVV.

This clonotype is identified as medium-sized from frequency. V usage is TRBV12-3 or TRBV12-4 and J usage is TRBJ2-2; TCRdb returns TRBD1, unconfirmable since there is no DNA. This CDR3 spans 17 amino acids. CDR3 loop: CASSLLGGGPDTGELFF.

The V and J genes are TRBV4-1 and TRBJ2-1; TCRdb indicates TRBD2, and absent DNA this call remains unverified. The germline V gene encodes CDR1 MGHRA and CDR2 YSYEKL. The CDR3 has 12 residues. The chain's CDR3 is CATTIQSSEPFF.

This clonotype counts as medium-sized by frequency. The chain links TRBV5-4 to TRBJ1-2; TCRdb reports TRBD1, a call that lacks DNA to check it against. Germline V gene sequence: CDR1 SGHNT, CDR2 YYREEE (reference sequence). This CDR3 has 15 amino acids. The chain's CDR3 is CASSSIDRADYGYTF.

The chain uses TRBV28 and TRBJ2-1; TCRdb selects TRBD1, and the lack of DNA leaves this call unchecked. CDR1 MDHEN and CDR2 SYDVKM come from the germline V gene. The CDR3 is made up of 15 amino acids. CDR3 amino acids: CASNGGTDLGDEQFF.

This clonotype is identified as medium-sized (0.01 to 0.1%) from frequency. The rearrangement uses TRBV29-1 and TRBJ2-7; TCRdb names TRBD2, which stays unverified in the absence of DNA. CDR1 is SQVTM and CDR2 is ANQGSEA in the germline V gene. The CDR3 length is 17 residues. The CDR3 protein is CSVEGGFTGTSGYEQYF.